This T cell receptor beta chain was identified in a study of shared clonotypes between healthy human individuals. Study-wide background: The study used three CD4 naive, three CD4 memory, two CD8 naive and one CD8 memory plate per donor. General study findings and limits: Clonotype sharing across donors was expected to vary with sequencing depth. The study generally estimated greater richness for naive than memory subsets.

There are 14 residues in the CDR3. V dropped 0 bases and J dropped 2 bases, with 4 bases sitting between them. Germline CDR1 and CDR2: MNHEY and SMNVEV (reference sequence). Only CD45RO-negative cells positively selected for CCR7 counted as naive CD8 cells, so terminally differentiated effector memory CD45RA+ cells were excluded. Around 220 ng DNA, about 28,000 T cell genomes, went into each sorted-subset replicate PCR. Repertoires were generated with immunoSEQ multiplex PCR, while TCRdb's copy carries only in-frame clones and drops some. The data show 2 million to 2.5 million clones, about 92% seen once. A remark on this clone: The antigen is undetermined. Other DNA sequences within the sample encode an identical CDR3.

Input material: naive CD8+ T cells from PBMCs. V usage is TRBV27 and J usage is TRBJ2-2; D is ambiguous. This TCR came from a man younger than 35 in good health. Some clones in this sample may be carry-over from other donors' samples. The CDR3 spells CASSLSTNTGELFF. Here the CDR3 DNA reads TGTGCCAGCAGTTTATCCACTAACACCGGGGAGCTGTTTTTT.